This TCR beta chain was recovered during a study of spatial heterogeneity in lung cancer. Overall study context: Sequenced follow-up PBMC samples came a median of approximately 2 years after resection, where available.

The V gene lost 4 bases and the J gene lost 6 bases, with 12 bases spanning the gap. Germline loops: CDR1 SGHNT, CDR2 YENEEA. The CDR3 has 13 amino acids. The time point is: blood at routine non-recurrence follow-up after resection. Researchers sequenced whole RNA taken from tumor, nontumor lung or frozen PBMC without sorting. On each TCR cDNA molecule, a unique molecular identifier was present. TCRdb re-analysed the 5' RACE reads in MiXCR, keeping a single row per CDR3 protein. The sample shows 35,000 to 50,000 distinct CDR3 sequences, approximately 22% of them seen only once. The TCR originated in a female donor with early-stage non-small cell lung cancer. The rearrangement links TRBV11-3 to TRBJ1-2; the D is unclear. This material consisted of PBMCs, taken at follow-up. CDR3 loop: CASSSGGGNGYTF. CDR3 nucleotides: TGTGCCAGCAGCTCAGGAGGTGGTAATGGCTACACCTTC.